The sequence of this T cell receptor (beta chain) was determined in a study of blood T cell repertoires in COVID-19. Study in general: Whether acute or convalescent, the COVID-19 samples came from the United States, Italy and Spain. In each case, the material was cDNA or gDNA derived from T cells, B-cell-depleted T cells, or PBMCs.

Original processing notes: Nucleated cell counts were estimated from reference gene primer amplification. The protocol was immunoSEQ multiplex PCR, while the TCRdb copy is restricted to in-frame clones and leaves out a portion. V and J calls and clone size are those listed in that table; D and trimming were worked out from the DNA. The sample records approximately 210,000 clones, around 88% being singletons. The V gene lost 5 bases and the J gene lost 1 base, with 15 bases spanning the gap. This CDR3 is built from 15 residues. Germline V gene lookup returns CDR1 SGHVS and CDR2 FQNEAQ. Sequenced: peripheral blood. The sequence was obtained from a man aged 50 or older with active or convalescent COVID-19. V and J are TRBV7-8 and TRBJ2-7; D might be TRBD1 (5 bases). CDR3 DNA: TGTGCCAGCAGCCAGACAGTTACGTTTTCCTACGAGCAGTACTTC. Translation: CASSQTVTFSYEQYF.